This TCR beta chain appears in the sequencing data of a study of CD8 T cells in ankylosing spondylitis (dated by TCRdb to the late 2010s). For the study in its entirety: To find TCR variants linked to disease, the study profiled T cell receptor beta repertoires in ankylosing spondylitis patients and healthy donors. The whole study cohort included over a hundred healthy donors and around 25 ankylosing spondylitis patients. Peripheral blood was sampled, and synovial fluid was also collected from ankylosing spondylitis patients. What the work shows at the level of the full study, not this receptor alone: The disease-linked clones were reported as significantly enriched in matched synovial fluid samples from ankylosing spondylitis patients. A TCR beta motif made up of several highly homologous amino acid variants appeared to be characteristic of blood from ankylosing spondylitis patients. The disease-linked clones had a CD8+ phenotype and were found at relatively low frequencies in peripheral blood. Some motif variants had previously been reported in the synovial fluid and blood of reactive arthritis patients, which suggests shared mechanisms of disease initiation.

Remarks on this clonotype: The antigen it recognizes is unknown. No base-level quality is on record; no much larger clone is a single base apart.

Sequencer: Illumina HiSeq 2500. Quantitative 5'-RACE with molecular barcodes was used to prepare TCR beta libraries. The paper's processing steps were these. A new computational method based on a probabilistic model of VDJ rearrangement was used to identify disease-linked TCR variants. In TCRdb, the public reads were trimmed at Q25 with fastp and aligned with MiXCR, with productive beta chains retained. Every entry covers one CDR3 protein and lists the most common genes and DNA from its rows. In this record, the V and J calls reflect TCRdb's handling and not the investigators' own analysis. Here the sample has hundreds of thousands of distinct CDR3 sequences; about 12% occur a single time. Over 6.5% of the sample rests with the top ten. The specimen was blood, either unsorted or a sorted T cell fraction (not recorded which). The source is a male donor with ankylosing spondylitis.

CDR3 loop: CASSLRSGGAERGYTF. Read as DNA, the sequence is TGCGCCAGCAGCTTGAGGTCCGGAGGGGCCGAAAGAGGCTACACCTTC. This sequence uses TRBV5-1 and TRBJ1-2; a tentative D match to TRBD1 spans 5 bases. V loses 1 base, J loses 8 bases, and the germline ends lie 21 bases apart. CDR1 and CDR2 were assigned from the germline V gene as SGHRS and YFSETQ. From the cysteine through the phenylalanine, the CDR3 covers 16 amino acids. Only the CDR3 part of the read is kept: 48 bases, read in frame from the first base.